The 28 T cell receptor beta chains below come from one sample, sequenced in a study of CD8+ T cells in alopecia areata. Isolated RNA was reverse transcribed into cDNA used as the sequencing template. The method was immunoSEQ multiplex PCR; TCRdb's version includes in-frame clones alone and lacks a portion of them. The data hold about 150,000 clones, with more than 55% observed a single time. The sample consisted of CD8+ T cells sorted from blood. These receptors were obtained from a human donor in good health.

This clone was counted between two and nine times. Since a far larger clone is one base different, this is likely a read error. The rearrangement uses TRBV12-5 and TRBJ2-7, with 10 bases lining up with TRBD2. Germline lookup yields CDR1 LGHNT and CDR2 FRNRAP. This CDR3 is built from 15 residues. The V gene end was trimmed by 7 bases and the J gene end by 7 bases; junction bases not matched to a gene: 13. The CDR3 loop is CASEAGGLTYNEQYF. In DNA, the CDR3 is TGTGCTAGTGAAGCGGGAGGGCTCACCTACAATGAGCAGTACTTC.

This clone has just a few counts. CDR3 loop: CASSHATQYF. The DNA of the CDR3 is TGTGCCAGCAGCCACGCAACCCAGTACTTC. V usage is TRBV5-5 and J usage is TRBJ2-5; D is unclear. V was clipped by 4 bases and J by 8 bases, with 6 bases between them. The length of the CDR3 is 10 residues. The germline V gene has CDR1 SGHKS and CDR2 YYEKEE (reference sequence).

The chain links TRBV6-4 to TRBJ2-2, with 13 bases aligning to TRBD2. Germline V gives CDR1 MRHNA, CDR2 SNTAGT. The CDR3 consists of 15 residues. The V segment lost 5 bases and the J segment 4 bases; nucleotides outside the gene matches: 1. CDR3 bases: TGTGCCAGCAGTAGGACTAGCGGGGGCACCGGGGAGCTGTTTTTT. It is translated as CASSRTSGGTGELFF.

This clone was seen only a few times. V and J are TRBV10-3 and TRBJ2-4; D unclear. The CDR3 has 12 amino acids. V lost 0 bases and J lost 7, with 4 bases in between. CDR1 ENHRY and CDR2 SYGVKD come from the germline V gene. This CDR3 is CAISESRNIQYF. CDR3 in DNA: TGTGCCATCAGTGAGTCGCGGAACATTCAGTACTTC.

The chain has TRBV29-1 and TRBJ2-1; D is perhaps TRBD2 (5 bases). CDR3 length: 14 amino acids. Per the germline V gene, CDR1 is SQVTM and CDR2 is ANQGSEA. V was pared by 6 bases and J by 0 bases, with 12 bases between. The CDR3: CSVAGISSYNEQFF. DNA for the CDR3: TGCAGCGTCGCCGGGATTAGCTCCTACAATGAGCAGTTCTTC.

This clone was seen a few times. The genes are TRBV5-5 and TRBJ2-7; TRBD2 is a possible D gene (6 bases). The V gene lost 4 bases and the J gene lost 0 bases, with 14 bases spanning the gap. Germline values: CDR1 SGHKS, CDR2 YYEKEE (reference sequence). The CDR3 is 15 amino acids. CDR3 amino acids: CASSQDAGSSYEQYF. In DNA, the CDR3 is TGTGCCAGCAGCCAAGATGCGGGGAGCTCCTACGAGCAGTACTTC.

The chain joins TRBV4-1 to TRBJ1-2; D possibly corresponds to TRBD1 (5 bases). Trimming pared 0 bases from V and 8 bases from J, leaving 16 bases between. CDR3 size: 15 residues. Germline loops: CDR1 MGHRA, CDR2 YSYEKL. The CDR3 reads CASSQERQGVRGYTF. The CDR3 DNA sequence: TGCGCCAGCAGCCAAGAAAGGCAGGGAGTACGCGGCTACACCTTC.

This clone was counted between two and nine times. V usage is TRBV13 and J usage is TRBJ2-7; 9 bases are a match to TRBD1. The CDR3 extends over 15 amino acids. V was pared by 5 bases and J by 3 bases, with 8 bases of the junction left unmatched. Germline-derived CDR1 and CDR2 are PRHDT and FYEKMQ (reference sequence). This chain's CDR3 is CASSGTGLSNYEQYF. CDR3 nucleotides: TGTGCCAGCAGCGGGACAGGGCTAAGTAACTACGAGCAGTACTTC.

This chain links TRBV13 with TRBJ2-1; the D gene is possibly TRBD1 (6 bases). CDR1 is PRHDT, CDR2 FYEKMQ, per germline (reference sequence). The CDR3 sequence is 15 residues long. V was trimmed by 7 bases and J by 3 bases, leaving 16 bases between them. CDR3 bases: TGTGCCAGCACCTCCCTGGGGGACAACTACAATGAGCAGTTCTTC. Its translation: CASTSLGDNYNEQFF.

This sequence joins TRBV11-2 and TRBJ1-1, with D unresolved. V dropped 5 bases and J dropped 2 bases, with 3 bases sitting between them. The CDR3 runs to 11 residues. Per the germline V gene, CDR1 is SGHAT and CDR2 is FQNNGV. The DNA for the CDR3 is TGTGCCAGCAGCCTTAACACTGAAGCTTTCTTT. Translating gives CASSLNTEAFF.

This clone has a handful of counts. J is TRBJ2-7 and V is TRBV7-9; maybe TRBD2 (6 bases). CDR3 length equals 13 residues. Germline CDR1 SEHNR, CDR2 FQNEAQ (reference sequence). V gave up 8 bases and J gave up 5 bases, with 16 bases separating them. CDR3 sequence: CASAPRGTHEQYF. In DNA form, the CDR3 reads TGTGCCAGCGCCCCACGCGGGACCCACGAGCAGTACTTC. The full variable domain, completed using reference TRBV7-9 and TRBJ2-7, is DTGVSQNPRHKITKRGQNVTFRCDPISEHNRLYWYRQTLGQGPEFLTYFQNEAQLEKSRLLSDRFSAERPKGSFSTLEIQRTEQGDSAMYLCASAPRGTHEQYFGPGTRLTVT.

This chain connects TRBV10-2 to TRBJ2-7, with 10 positions matching TRBD1. With 9 bases clipped from V and 2 bases from J, the junction kept 7 bases outside the gene matches. Germline-derived CDR1 and CDR2 are WSHSY and SAAADI. This CDR3 comprises 14 residues. The CDR3 DNA sequence: TGCGCCAGAATGAACGGGACAGGGGCCTACGAGCAGTACTTC. As protein: CARMNGTGAYEQYF.

This clone was picked up a small number of times. The chain couples TRBV14 to TRBJ1-1; TRBD1 might be the D (5 bases). The CDR3 consists of 12 residues. Germline V CDR1 and CDR2: SGHDN, FVKESK. Trimming stripped 0 bases from V and 8 bases from J, with 7 bases between. The DNA for the CDR3 is TGTGCCAGCAGCCAAGACAGGGTCGAAGCTTTCTTT. Its protein product is CASSQDRVEAFF.

The table lists this clone with a few counts. The chain couples TRBV7-9 to TRBJ2-3; D is unclear. Germline CDR1 SEHNR, CDR2 FQNEAQ (reference sequence). V lost 1 base and J lost 15, with 11 bases in between. The CDR3 runs 11 residues. The CDR3 region is CASSLEGVEYF. CDR3 DNA: TGTGCCAGCAGCTTAGAAGGTGTAGAATATTTT.

Note on this clone: An end of the junction does not agree with germline; a read error may underlie this. This chain joins TRBV7-7 and TRBJ2-3, with D hard to call. Germline V gene lookup returns CDR1 SSHAT and CDR2 FNYEAQ (reference sequence). There are 13 residues in the CDR3. CDR3 sequence reads: CASSLISTDTQYF. In nucleotides, the CDR3 is TGTGCTAGCAGCTTGATCAGCACAGATACGCAGTATTTT. Full variable domain (outside the CDR3, taken from reference TRBV7-7 and TRBJ2-3): GAGVSQSPRYKVTKRGQDVTLRCDPISSHATLYWYQQALGQGPEFLTYFNYEAQPDKSGLPSDRFSAERPEGSISTLTIQRTEQRDSAMYRCASSLISTDTQYFGPGTRLTVL.

This clone was picked up a small number of times. The V gene is TRBV15, the J gene TRBJ1-2; TRBD1 might be the D (5 bases). Trimming left V 4 bases short and J 6 bases short, with 12 bases between. Germline CDR1 LNHNV, CDR2 YYDKDF (reference sequence). The CDR3 has 13 amino acids. The CDR3 DNA is TGTGCCACCAGCACCTCAGGGAGAAATGGCTACACCTTC. This codes for CATSTSGRNGYTF.

This rearrangement joins TRBV25-1 to TRBJ2-7; no clear D. The germline gives CDR1 MGHDK, CDR2 SYGVNS. The CDR3 loop spans 12 amino acids. The V end was cut by 0 bases, the J end by 7 bases, with 7 bases between. In DNA form, the CDR3 reads TGTGCCAGCAGTGAATATGGCGAGGAGCAGTACTTC. The encoded protein is CASSEYGEEQYF.

This rearrangement joins TRBV6-6 to TRBJ2-1, with D tentatively TRBD1 (6 bases). Germline loops: CDR1 MNHNY, CDR2 SVGAGI (reference sequence). The CDR3 extends over 12 amino acids. Between the trimmed V and J ends, which lost 7 bases and 8 bases, there was a span of 12 bases. The CDR3: CASTRDRHEQFF. The CDR3 DNA reads as TGTGCCAGCACGAGAGACAGGCATGAGCAGTTCTTC.

The chain combines TRBV4-1 with TRBJ1-2, with a possible D match to TRBD1 (6 bases). The CDR3 spans 16 residues. Germline CDR1 is MGHRA and CDR2 is YSYEKL. V was cut by 0 bases and J by 5 bases, with 16 bases left in between. Here the CDR3 reads CASSQDPGQVGYGYTF. For the CDR3, the DNA is TGCGCCAGCAGCCAAGACCCGGGACAAGTCGGGTATGGCTACACCTTC.

V and J are TRBV20-1 and TRBJ2-5, with D hard to call. The CDR3 is 11 amino acids. Trimming shortened V by 3 bases and J by 9 bases, and 11 bases separated the two germline ends. Germline V gives CDR1 DFQATT, CDR2 SNEGSKA (reference sequence). CDR3 protein: CSASEQPPQYF. The CDR3 DNA is TGCAGTGCTAGTGAGCAGCCGCCCCAGTACTTC.

A remark on this clone: The sample holds other DNA sequences that translate to the same CDR3. CDR3 sequence reads: CSVGDTEAFF. CDR3 bases: TGCAGCGTCGGGGACACTGAAGCTTTCTTT. V usage is TRBV29-1 and J usage is TRBJ1-1; D remains ambiguous. CDR1 and CDR2 (germline): SQVTM, ANQGSEA. This CDR3 has 10 amino acids. Trimming removed 6 bases at V and 3 bases at J, with 5 bases between.

The chain employs TRBV7-9 and TRBJ2-7, with TRBD1 identical over 9 bases. This CDR3 has 14 residues. J lost 8 bases, V lost 5 bases, and 10 bases had no gene match. Germline loops: CDR1 SEHNR, CDR2 FQNEAQ (reference sequence). CDR3 nucleotide sequence: TGTGCCAGCAGCGCCCCCAGGGACAGGGCGAAGCAGTACTTC. This encodes CASSAPRDRAKQYF.

Only a few counts were recorded for this clone. At the DNA level, this CDR3 is encoded by other sequences in the same sample as well. This chain joins TRBV29-1 and TRBJ2-7; perhaps TRBD1 as D (5 bases). Trimming removed 1 base from V and 2 bases from J, with 9 bases in between. Germline V gene lookup returns CDR1 SQVTM and CDR2 ANQGSEA. The CDR3 consists of 13 residues. Here the CDR3 reads CSVEGGSPYEQYF. In DNA form, the CDR3 reads TGCAGCGTTGAAGGGGGCTCCCCCTACGAGCAGTACTTC.

V usage is TRBV30 and J usage is TRBJ1-5, with D perhaps TRBD1 (6 bases). Trimming cost V 0 bases and J 5 bases, with 14 bases left between them. Germline values: CDR1 GTSNPN, CDR2 SVGIG (reference sequence). The CDR3 runs to 15 residues. CDR3 bases: TGTGCCTGGAGTGTACGGTTCGGACAGCATCAGCCCCAGCATTTT. It translates to CAWSVRFGQHQPQHF.

This rearrangement joins TRBV9 to TRBJ1-1, with TRBD1 as a possible D gene (6 bases). The ends were cut back, 0 bases at V and 4 bases at J, with 19 bases in the middle. This CDR3 has 17 residues. Germline CDR1 reads SGDLS; CDR2 reads YYNGEE. CDR3 nucleotide sequence: TGTGCCAGCAGCGTAGACTCCGGCAGGGGCGGTCTCACTGAAGCTTTCTTT. This codes for CASSVDSGRGGLTEAFF.

V gene TRBV29-1 combines with J gene TRBJ2-1, with D possibly matching TRBD1 (5 bases). Trimming stripped 6 bases from V and 6 bases from J, with 15 bases between. This CDR3 region has 13 residues. The germline gives CDR1 SQVTM, CDR2 ANQGSEA. In nucleotides, the CDR3 is TGCAGCGTAGACCAGGGTTCGGGCAATGAGCAGTTCTTC. Its translation is CSVDQGSGNEQFF.

V is TRBV27 and J is TRBJ2-7; 8 bases are a match to TRBD1. The CDR3 is 13 amino acids. The V segment lost 3 bases and the J segment 2 bases; nucleotides outside the gene matches: 0. Looked up from germline, CDR1 is MNHEY and CDR2 is SMNVEV (reference sequence). CDR3 sequence (DNA): TGTGCCAGCAGTTTCAGGGGGCCCTACGAGCAGTACTTC. This gives the protein CASSFRGPYEQYF.

This clone was recorded once. One junction end disagrees with the germline gene, perhaps due to a read error. The gene calls are TRBV7-7 and TRBJ2-7; D gene uncertain. In germline, CDR1 is SSHAT, CDR2 FNYEAQ (reference sequence). The CDR3 covers 15 residues. As DNA, the CDR3 is TGTGCTAGCAGCTTATCCGGGCGACTCGGCGACGAGCAGTACTTC. It encodes CASSLSGRLGDEQYF. Combining the CDR3 with reference TRBV7-7 and TRBJ2-7 gives the whole variable domain GAGVSQSPRYKVTKRGQDVTLRCDPISSHATLYWYQQALGQGPEFLTYFNYEAQPDKSGLPSDRFSAERPEGSISTLTIQRTEQRDSAMYRCASSLSGRLGDEQYFGPGTRLTVT.